A selection of T cell receptor beta chains follows, all from one sample in a study of beta chain features in type 1 diabetes. The data were produced by immunoSEQ multiplex PCR, yet TCRdb's version contains in-frame clones alone and is incomplete. This table has under 900,000 clones, 15% to 20% appearing once. The sample consisted of naive CD4+ T cells from blood. These receptors all come from a woman aged 18-30 years in good health. Both conserved end residues are part of each CDR3. Each record gives: D gene, V gene, J gene, clone size, CDR3 protein, CDR3 DNA. D genes are given only for firm matches. Size tells how often a clone was seen (once, few, many) or the class of an expanded clone, and some rows leave it out.

D: TRBD1
V: TRBV27
J: TRBJ2-1
size: .
CDR3: CASSRGQGNYNEQFF
DNA: TGTGCCAGCAGTCGGGGACAGGGGAACTACAATGAGCAGTTCTTC

D: .
V: TRBV4-3
J: TRBJ1-1
size: .
CDR3: CASSQAKDTEAFF
DNA: TGCGCCAGCAGCCAAGCGAAGGACACTGAAGCTTTCTTT

D: .
V: TRBV14
J: TRBJ2-6
size: many
CDR3: CASSQVVGIGANVLTF
DNA: TGTGCCAGCAGCCAAGTGGTGGGGATTGGGGCCAACGTCCTGACTTTC

D: .
V: TRBV28
J: TRBJ2-3
size: few
CDR3: CASSLASSTDTQYF
DNA: TGTGCCAGCAGCTTAGCGTCTAGCACAGATACGCAGTATTTT

D: TRBD1
V: TRBV25-1
J: TRBJ1-6
size: few
CDR3: CASRDRGSSPLHF
DNA: TGTGCCAGCAGGGACAGGGGGAGTTCACCCCTCCACTTT

D: .
V: TRBV7-2
J: TRBJ2-3
size: once
CDR3: CASSLEVLGDTQYF
DNA: TGTGCCAGCAGCTTAGAGGTCTTAGGGGATACGCAGTATTTT

D: .
V: TRBV29-1
J: TRBJ2-3
size: few
CDR3: CSAAYVAPSTDTQYF
DNA: TGCAGCGCAGCCTACGTAGCCCCGAGCACAGATACGCAGTATTTT

D: TRBD1
V: TRBV15
J: TRBJ2-3
size: .
CDR3: CATSRAGQEGDTQYF
DNA: TGTGCCACCAGCAGAGCGGGACAGGAGGGTGATACGCAGTATTTT

D: .
V: TRBV7-2
J: TRBJ2-5
size: few
CDR3: CASNQAETQYF
DNA: TGTGCCAGCAACCAGGCGGAGACCCAGTACTTC

D: .
V: TRBV6-6
J: TRBJ2-1
size: few
CDR3: CASSSPRTSYNEQFF
DNA: TGTGCCAGCAGTTCCCCCCGGACGTCCTACAATGAGCAGTTCTTC

D: .
V: TRBV5-1
J: TRBJ1-2
size: few
CDR3: CASSLGALGYTF
DNA: TGCGCCAGCAGCTTGGGGGCGCTAGGCTACACCTTC

D: TRBD1
V: TRBV4-3
J: TRBJ1-2
size: few
CDR3: CASSQEPGQGIYGYTF
DNA: TGCGCCAGCAGCCAAGAACCGGGACAGGGGATCTATGGCTACACCTTC

D: TRBD1
V: TRBV6-5
J: TRBJ1-2
size: few
CDR3: CASSYSGTGLNYGYTF
DNA: TGTGCCAGCAGTTACTCCGGGACAGGCTTGAACTATGGCTACACCTTC

D: .
V: TRBV28
J: TRBJ2-6
size: .
CDR3: CASSLRGSGANVLTF
DNA: TGTGCCAGCAGTTTGAGGGGTTCTGGGGCCAACGTCCTGACTTTC

D: .
V: TRBV21-1
J: TRBJ2-1
size: .
CDR3: CASSNGVGKGQGNEQFF
DNA: TGTGCCAGCAGCAATGGGGTTGGAAAGGGACAGGGGAATGAGCAGTTCTTC

D: TRBD2
V: TRBV13
J: TRBJ2-5
size: .
CDR3: CASSLNSGSHGGSETQYF
DNA: TGTGCCAGCAGCTTGAATAGCGGGAGCCACGGCGGGTCCGAGACCCAGTACTTC

D: .
V: TRBV15
J: TRBJ2-7
size: .
CDR3: CATSRDPGGSYEQYF
DNA: TGTGCCACCAGCAGAGATCCTGGGGGCTCCTACGAGCAGTACTTC

D: .
V: TRBV7-2
J: TRBJ2-7
size: .
CDR3: CASSLVTGEGYEQYF
DNA: TGTGCCAGCAGCTTAGTGACAGGGGAGGGCTACGAGCAGTACTTC

D: .
V: TRBV9
J: TRBJ1-4
size: few
CDR3: CASSVGPRQRNEKLFF
DNA: TGTGCCAGCAGCGTAGGACCTCGACAGAGGAATGAAAAACTGTTTTTT

D: .
V: TRBV11-2
J: TRBJ2-3
size: .
CDR3: CASSLSPGNTQYF
DNA: TGTGCCAGCAGCTTATCCCCGGGAAATACGCAGTATTTT

D: .
V: TRBV18
J: TRBJ1-1
size: few
CDR3: CASSPGRDTEAFF
DNA: TGTGCCAGCTCACCGGGGCGGGACACTGAAGCTTTCTTT

D: .
V: TRBV29-1
J: TRBJ2-7
size: few
CDR3: CSVPRRGLNCGGPVIEQYF
DNA: TGCAGCGTCCCCCGGAGAGGGCTCAATTGTGGGGGGCCTGTTATCGAGCAGTACTTC

D: .
V: TRBV5-1
J: TRBJ1-1
size: .
CDR3: CASSPSPGGNTEAFF
DNA: TGCGCCAGCAGCCCCTCGCCTGGGGGGAACACTGAAGCTTTCTTT

D: .
V: TRBV10-3
J: TRBJ2-5
size: .
CDR3: CAISGDPKETQYF
DNA: TGTGCCATCAGTGGGGACCCCAAAGAGACCCAGTACTTC

D: TRBD1
V: TRBV7-9
J: TRBJ2-2
size: .
CDR3: CASSSDRDRPVYELFF
DNA: TGTGCCAGCAGCTCAGACCGGGACAGGCCCGTTTATGAGCTGTTTTTT

D: .
V: TRBV10-3
J: TRBJ2-1
size: few
CDR3: CAISGGEAGEQFF
DNA: TGTGCCATCAGTGGAGGAGAGGCTGGGGAGCAGTTCTTC

D: .
V: TRBV7-8
J: TRBJ1-2
size: .
CDR3: CASSLTENYGYTF
DNA: TGTGCCAGCAGCTTGACAGAAAACTATGGCTACACCTTC

D: .
V: TRBV7-2
J: TRBJ2-2
size: few
CDR3: CASSTGGLARTGELFF
DNA: TGTGCCAGCAGCACCGGAGGGCTAGCGCGAACCGGGGAGCTGTTTTTT

D: .
V: TRBV29-1
J: TRBJ2-1
size: few
CDR3: CSVGEVGRGSYNEQFF
DNA: TGCAGCGTTGGAGAGGTTGGGCGGGGCTCCTACAATGAGCAGTTCTTC

D: .
V: TRBV6-1
J: TRBJ1-3
size: .
CDR3: CASSERHREPSGNTIYF
DNA: TGTGCCAGCAGTGAGCGACACAGGGAACCCTCTGGAAACACCATATATTTT

D: TRBD1
V: TRBV5-5
J: TRBJ1-5
size: .
CDR3: CASTIGTGNQPQHF
DNA: TGTGCCAGCACCATCGGGACAGGGAATCAGCCCCAGCATTTT

D: .
V: TRBV6-6
J: TRBJ2-4
size: .
CDR3: CASSYRGIQYF
DNA: TGTGCCAGCAGTTACAGGGGGATTCAGTACTTC

D: TRBD2
V: TRBV4-2
J: TRBJ2-1
size: few
CDR3: CASSSRLAGGNEQFF
DNA: TGTGCCAGCAGCTCCCGACTAGCGGGAGGTAATGAGCAGTTCTTC

D: .
V: TRBV7-2
J: TRBJ2-2
size: few
CDR3: CASSLSVPQGYTGELFF
DNA: TGTGCCAGCAGCTTAAGCGTTCCTCAGGGGTACACCGGGGAGCTGTTTTTT

D: TRBD1
V: TRBV25-1
J: TRBJ2-1
size: few
CDR3: CASSDSGQGWSNEQFF
DNA: TGTGCCAGCAGTGATTCGGGACAGGGGTGGAGCAATGAGCAGTTCTTC

D: .
V: TRBV19
J: TRBJ2-1
size: .
CDR3: CASSIGAGTYNEQFF
DNA: TGTGCCAGTAGTATTGGCGCGGGTACCTACAATGAGCAGTTCTTC

D: TRBD1
V: TRBV11-3
J: TRBJ2-6
size: .
CDR3: CASSSGQGSSGANVLTF
DNA: TGTGCCAGCAGCTCTGGACAGGGGAGCTCTGGGGCCAACGTCCTGACTTTC

D: .
V: TRBV7-9
J: TRBJ2-7
size: few
CDR3: CASSFGQGLGEQYF
DNA: TGTGCCAGCAGCTTTGGCCAGGGCTTAGGCGAGCAGTACTTC

D: TRBD2
V: TRBV19
J: TRBJ2-3
size: few
CDR3: CASSDRGGPDTQYF
DNA: TGTGCCAGTAGTGACCGGGGGGGGCCAGATACGCAGTATTTT

D: .
V: TRBV14
J: TRBJ2-7
size: many
CDR3: CASSQGDEQYF
DNA: TGTGCCAGCAGCCAAGGGGACGAGCAGTACTTC

D: .
V: TRBV4-3
J: TRBJ2-1
size: few
CDR3: CASSQDPRGGEQFF
DNA: TGCGCCAGCAGCCAAGATCCCAGGGGCGGTGAGCAGTTCTTC

D: .
V: TRBV9
J: TRBJ2-2
size: .
CDR3: CASSVMSAGGTGELFF
DNA: TGTGCCAGCAGCGTAATGTCGGCAGGGGGGACCGGGGAGCTGTTTTTT

D: TRBD1
V: TRBV9
J: TRBJ1-2
size: few
CDR3: CASSVAQGAYGYTF
DNA: TGTGCCAGCAGCGTCGCACAGGGGGCTTATGGCTACACCTTC

D: TRBD2
V: TRBV5-1
J: TRBJ2-1
size: .
CDR3: CASSLVAGVSNEQFF
DNA: TGCGCCAGCAGCTTGGTAGCGGGAGTGAGCAATGAGCAGTTCTTC

D: .
V: TRBV10-1
J: TRBJ2-1
size: .
CDR3: CASSRASSYNEQFF
DNA: TGCGCCAGCAGCCGGGCCAGCTCCTACAATGAGCAGTTCTTC

D: .
V: TRBV18
J: TRBJ2-1
size: few
CDR3: CASSPPAGIEQFF
DNA: TGTGCCAGCTCACCTCCGGCCGGTATTGAGCAGTTCTTC

D: TRBD1
V: TRBV7-3
J: TRBJ2-3
size: .
CDR3: CASSPRQGSTDTQYF
DNA: TGTGCCAGCAGCCCCCGACAGGGGAGCACAGATACGCAGTATTTT

D: .
V: TRBV5-6
J: TRBJ2-7
size: few
CDR3: CASSLGEYEQYF
DNA: TGTGCCAGCAGCTTGGGGGAATACGAGCAGTACTTC

D: TRBD1
V: TRBV29-1
J: TRBJ1-3
size: few
CDR3: CSVEGNEGARGNTIYF
DNA: TGCAGCGTTGAAGGAAACGAGGGGGCGCGTGGAAACACCATATATTTT

D: .
V: TRBV28
J: TRBJ1-2
size: .
CDR3: CASSRARGKGDYGYTF
DNA: TGTGCCAGCAGTCGAGCGAGGGGTAAGGGGGACTATGGCTACACCTTC

D: TRBD2
V: TRBV29-1
J: TRBJ2-3
size: .
CDR3: CSVVETSATF
DNA: TGCAGCGTTGTAGAGACTAGCGCTACTTTT

D: .
V: TRBV7-2
J: TRBJ2-1
size: few
CDR3: CATSAANSYNEQFF
DNA: TGTGCCACATCGGCCGCGAACTCCTACAATGAGCAGTTCTTC

D: .
V: TRBV7-2
J: TRBJ1-1
size: few
CDR3: CASSLARYTEAFF
DNA: TGTGCCAGCAGCTTAGCGCGGTACACTGAAGCTTTCTTT